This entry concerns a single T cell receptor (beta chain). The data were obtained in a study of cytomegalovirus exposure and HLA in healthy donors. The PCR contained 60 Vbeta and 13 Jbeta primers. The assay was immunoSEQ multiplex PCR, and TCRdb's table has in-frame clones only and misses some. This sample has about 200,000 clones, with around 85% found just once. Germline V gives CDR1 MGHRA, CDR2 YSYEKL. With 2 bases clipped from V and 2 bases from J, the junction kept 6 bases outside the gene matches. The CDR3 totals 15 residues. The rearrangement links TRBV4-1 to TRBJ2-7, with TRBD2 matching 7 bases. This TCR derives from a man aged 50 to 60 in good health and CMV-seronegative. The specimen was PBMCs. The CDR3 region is CASSQYVGGTYEQYF. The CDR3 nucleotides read TGCGCCAGCAGCCAATACGTGGGAGGGACCTACGAGCAGTACTTC.